This T cell receptor beta chain emerged from a study of blood T cell repertoires in COVID-19. Study context: Sites in the United States, Italy and Spain provided acute and convalescent COVID-19 samples. T cells, B-cell-depleted T cells, or PBMCs provided the cDNA or gDNA that served as material.

Assay: immunoSEQ multiplex PCR; the TCRdb copy retains only in-frame clones and omits some. The top ten clones hold 4.5% to 7% of a sample with 61,000 or so clones, 70% to 85% of them seen once. This CDR3 has 13 residues. Looked up from germline, CDR1 is SGHRS and CDR2 is YFSETQ. Trimming removed 4 bases at V and 6 bases at J, with 10 bases between. Material: peripheral blood. This clonotype was sampled from a woman in her 70s with acute or convalescent COVID-19. V gene TRBV5-1 combines with J gene TRBJ2-2; unclear D gene. CDR3 protein: CASSLRVAGELFF. The CDR3 DNA is TGCGCCAGCAGCCTTCGGGTTGCCGGGGAGCTGTTTTTT.